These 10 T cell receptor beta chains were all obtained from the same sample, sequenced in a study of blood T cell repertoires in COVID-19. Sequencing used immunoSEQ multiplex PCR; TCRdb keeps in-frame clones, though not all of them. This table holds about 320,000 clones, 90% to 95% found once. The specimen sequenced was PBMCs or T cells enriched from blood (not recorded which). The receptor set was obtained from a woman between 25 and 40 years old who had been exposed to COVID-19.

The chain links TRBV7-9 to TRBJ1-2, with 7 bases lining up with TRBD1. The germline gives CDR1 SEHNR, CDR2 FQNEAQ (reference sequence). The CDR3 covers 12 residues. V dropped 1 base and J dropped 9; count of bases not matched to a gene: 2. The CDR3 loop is CASSLGQGRYTF. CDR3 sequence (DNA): TGTGCCAGCAGCTTAGGACAGGGACGCTACACCTTC.

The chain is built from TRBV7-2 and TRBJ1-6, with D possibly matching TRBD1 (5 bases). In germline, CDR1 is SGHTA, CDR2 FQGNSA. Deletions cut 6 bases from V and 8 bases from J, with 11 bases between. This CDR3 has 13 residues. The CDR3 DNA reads TGTGCCAGCAGTCAGGGAAATTATTCACCCCTCCACTTT. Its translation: CASSQGNYSPLHF.

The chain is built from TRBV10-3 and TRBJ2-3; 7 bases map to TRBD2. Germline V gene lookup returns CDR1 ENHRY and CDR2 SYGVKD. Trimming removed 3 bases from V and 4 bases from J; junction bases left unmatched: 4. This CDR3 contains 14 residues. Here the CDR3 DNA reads TGTGCCATCAGTGATAATCTAGCGGCAGATACGCAGTATTTT. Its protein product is CAISDNLAADTQYF.

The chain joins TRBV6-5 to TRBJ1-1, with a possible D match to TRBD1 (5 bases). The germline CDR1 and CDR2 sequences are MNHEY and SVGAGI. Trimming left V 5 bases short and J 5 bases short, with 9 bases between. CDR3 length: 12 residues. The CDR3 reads CASSRQGTEAFF. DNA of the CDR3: TGTGCCAGCAGTCGGCAGGGAACTGAAGCTTTCTTT.

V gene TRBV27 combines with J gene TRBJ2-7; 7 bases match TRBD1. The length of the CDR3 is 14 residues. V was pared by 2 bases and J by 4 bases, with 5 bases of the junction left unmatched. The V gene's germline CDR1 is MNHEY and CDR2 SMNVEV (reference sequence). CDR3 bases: TGTGCCAGCAGTTTAACAGGGGAGTTTTACGAGCAGTACTTC. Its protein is CASSLTGEFYEQYF.

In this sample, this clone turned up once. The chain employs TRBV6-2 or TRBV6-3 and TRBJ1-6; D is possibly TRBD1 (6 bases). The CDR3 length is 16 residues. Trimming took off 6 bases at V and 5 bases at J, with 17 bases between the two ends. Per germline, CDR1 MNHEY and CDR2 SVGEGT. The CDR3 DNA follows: TGTGCCAGCAGCCCTCTGCCGGACAGTAATAATTCACCCCTCCACTTT. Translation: CASSPLPDSNNSPLHF.

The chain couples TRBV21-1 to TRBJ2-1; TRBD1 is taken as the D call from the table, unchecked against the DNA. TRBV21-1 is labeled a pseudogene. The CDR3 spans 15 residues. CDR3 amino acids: CASSKSSGDNNEQFF. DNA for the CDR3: TGTGCCAGCAGCAAATCTTCAGGGGACAACAATGAGCAGTTCTTC.

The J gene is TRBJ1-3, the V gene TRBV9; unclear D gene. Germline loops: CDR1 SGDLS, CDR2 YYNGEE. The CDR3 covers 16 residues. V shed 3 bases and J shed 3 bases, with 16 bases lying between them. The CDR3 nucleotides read TGTGCCAGCAGCGCACAGTCCTACGGCGTTGGAAACACCATATATTTT. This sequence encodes CASSAQSYGVGNTIYF.

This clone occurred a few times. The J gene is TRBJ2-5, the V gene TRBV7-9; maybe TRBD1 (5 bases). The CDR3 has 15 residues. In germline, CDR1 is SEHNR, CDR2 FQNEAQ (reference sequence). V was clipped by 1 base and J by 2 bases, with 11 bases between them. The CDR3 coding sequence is TGTGCCAGCAGCTTAGGACAGACCTCTCAAGAGACCCAGTACTTC. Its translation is CASSLGQTSQETQYF.

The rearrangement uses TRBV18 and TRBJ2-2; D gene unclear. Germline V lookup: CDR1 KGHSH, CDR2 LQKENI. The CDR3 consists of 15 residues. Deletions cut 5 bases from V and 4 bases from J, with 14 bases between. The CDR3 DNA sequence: TGTGCCAGCTCATCCCTAATCCACGGCACCGGGGAGCTGTTTTTT. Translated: CASSSLIHGTGELFF.